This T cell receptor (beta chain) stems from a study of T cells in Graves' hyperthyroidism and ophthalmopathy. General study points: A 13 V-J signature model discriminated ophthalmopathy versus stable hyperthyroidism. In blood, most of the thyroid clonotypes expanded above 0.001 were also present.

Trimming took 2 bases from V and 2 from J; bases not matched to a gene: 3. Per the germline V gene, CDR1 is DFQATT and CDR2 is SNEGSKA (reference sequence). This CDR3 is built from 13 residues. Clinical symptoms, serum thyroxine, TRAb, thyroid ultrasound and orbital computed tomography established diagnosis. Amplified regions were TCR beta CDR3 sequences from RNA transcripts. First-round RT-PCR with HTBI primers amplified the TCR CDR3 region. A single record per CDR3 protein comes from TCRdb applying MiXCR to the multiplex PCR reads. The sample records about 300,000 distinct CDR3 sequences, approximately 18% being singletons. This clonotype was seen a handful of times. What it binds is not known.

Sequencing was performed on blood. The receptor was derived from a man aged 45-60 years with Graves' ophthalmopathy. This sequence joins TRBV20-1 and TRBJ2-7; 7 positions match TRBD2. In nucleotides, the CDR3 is TGCAGTGCTAGAAGGCTAGCGGCCTACGAGCAGTACTTC. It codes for CSARRLAAYEQYF.